This entry is about one TCR beta chain. This CDR3 contains 16 residues. Germline CDR1 SEHNR, CDR2 FQNEAQ (reference sequence). The V end was cut by 6 bases, the J end by 5 bases, with 23 bases between. This entry is derived from a study of early T cells in non-severe SARS-CoV-2 infection. TCRdb analysed the 5' RACE reads with MiXCR anew, one entry per CDR3 protein. The sample has 50,000 to 60,000 distinct CDR3 sequences, about 10% seen once. V is TRBV7-9 and J is TRBJ2-7; D might be TRBD1 or TRBD2, each matching 5 bases. Sequencing was performed on whole blood. This clonotype was sampled from an adult who was a healthcare worker with PCR-confirmed SARS-CoV-2 infection or an uninfected control (not recorded which). This CDR3 reads CASSFHWGTNDHEQYF. The DNA for the CDR3 is TGTGCCAGCAGTTTCCATTGGGGGACCAACGACCACGAGCAGTACTTC.